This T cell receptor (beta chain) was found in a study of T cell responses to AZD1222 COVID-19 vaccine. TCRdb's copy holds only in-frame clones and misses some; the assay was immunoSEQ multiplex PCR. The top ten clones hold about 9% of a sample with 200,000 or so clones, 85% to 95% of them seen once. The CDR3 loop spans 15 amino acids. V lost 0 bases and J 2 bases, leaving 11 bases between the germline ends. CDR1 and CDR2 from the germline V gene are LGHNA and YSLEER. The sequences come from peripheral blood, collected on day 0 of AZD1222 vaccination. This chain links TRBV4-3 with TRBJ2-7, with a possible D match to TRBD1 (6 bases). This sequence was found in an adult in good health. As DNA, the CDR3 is TGCGCCAGCAGCCAAGAGGGCAGGGGTCCCTACGAGCAGTACTTC. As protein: CASSQEGRGPYEQYF.